The rows below give T cell receptor beta chains drawn from one sample of a study of T-cell memory formation after mild COVID-19. In TCRdb, the 5' RACE reads were re-called with MiXCR into one record per CDR3 protein. The data hold roughly 120,000 distinct CDR3 sequences, with roughly 15% observed a single time. Sequences were obtained from PBMCs or a T cell subset sorted from them (not recorded which). Source of these receptors: an adult woman who had mild COVID-19 (a few samples of this study predate the infection). Cell type and time point are not known. The conserved cysteine and the conserved F or W are not part of the CDR3 here. The order of the fields is clone size, V gene, J gene, CDR3 protein. Size is stated for part of the rows, as once, few or many counts, or as a class when the clone is expanded.

clone_size: NA; v_call: TRBV6-2/TRBV6-3; j_call: TRBJ2-1; cdr3_aa: ASSYSSNNEQF
clone_size: few; v_call: TRBV18; j_call: TRBJ2-7; cdr3_aa: ASSPNRGAAYEQY
clone_size: many; v_call: TRBV24-1; j_call: TRBJ2-5; cdr3_aa: ATSEGQGETQY
clone_size: NA; v_call: TRBV2; j_call: TRBJ2-7; cdr3_aa: ASSDRKSYEQY
clone_size: once; v_call: TRBV5-4; j_call: TRBJ2-7; cdr3_aa: ASSLVESSYEQY
clone_size: few; v_call: TRBV9; j_call: TRBJ1-4; cdr3_aa: ASSVGTAMGEKLF
clone_size: NA; v_call: TRBV11-1; j_call: TRBJ2-5; cdr3_aa: ASSFDPGWGETQY
clone_size: NA; v_call: TRBV5-1; j_call: TRBJ2-5; cdr3_aa: ASSSGLAGGPQTQY
clone_size: few; v_call: TRBV7-3; j_call: TRBJ2-2; cdr3_aa: ASSAPGLAGGRATGELF
clone_size: many; v_call: TRBV5-1; j_call: TRBJ2-2; cdr3_aa: ASSLGQVHDELF
clone_size: NA; v_call: TRBV3-1; j_call: TRBJ2-3; cdr3_aa: ASSHLSGSTDTQY
clone_size: few; v_call: TRBV24-1; j_call: TRBJ2-1; cdr3_aa: ATSDYSARGFDEQF
clone_size: few; v_call: TRBV7-2; j_call: TRBJ1-1; cdr3_aa: ASSSGMDTEAF
clone_size: few; v_call: TRBV12-3/TRBV12-4; j_call: TRBJ1-6; cdr3_aa: ASSYRDPSNSPLH
clone_size: NA; v_call: TRBV5-4; j_call: TRBJ2-5; cdr3_aa: ASSWAQETQY
clone_size: NA; v_call: TRBV7-9; j_call: TRBJ2-7; cdr3_aa: ASSPLGGEGDYEQY
clone_size: many; v_call: TRBV7-8; j_call: TRBJ2-7; cdr3_aa: ASSSGLAIYEQY
clone_size: NA; v_call: TRBV4-3; j_call: TRBJ1-4; cdr3_aa: ASSQEVAGSATNEKLF
clone_size: NA; v_call: TRBV7-9; j_call: TRBJ2-1; cdr3_aa: ASRSSGFSYNEQF
clone_size: NA; v_call: TRBV7-2; j_call: TRBJ2-3; cdr3_aa: ASSLRDMGDTQY
clone_size: NA; v_call: TRBV4-1; j_call: TRBJ1-2; cdr3_aa: ASSQVGQPIHGYT
clone_size: NA; v_call: TRBV20-1; j_call: TRBJ2-5; cdr3_aa: SAVLEETQY
clone_size: few; v_call: TRBV20-1; j_call: TRBJ2-7; cdr3_aa: SARDLGRSSYEQY
clone_size: few; v_call: TRBV10-3; j_call: TRBJ2-1; cdr3_aa: AISPGLAGEQF
clone_size: NA; v_call: TRBV5-5; j_call: TRBJ2-7; cdr3_aa: ASSVSSQGTYEQY
clone_size: few; v_call: TRBV7-2; j_call: TRBJ2-1; cdr3_aa: ASSSERGIVDEQF
clone_size: few; v_call: TRBV10-3; j_call: TRBJ2-3; cdr3_aa: AIRKTSGIITDTQY
clone_size: few; v_call: TRBV4-1; j_call: TRBJ1-5; cdr3_aa: ASSRPGQENQPQH
clone_size: NA; v_call: TRBV20-1; j_call: TRBJ1-2; cdr3_aa: SATGNRNYGYT
clone_size: NA; v_call: TRBV6-5; j_call: TRBJ2-7; cdr3_aa: ASSYSNQGDEQY
clone_size: few; v_call: TRBV24-1; j_call: TRBJ1-5; cdr3_aa: ATSDPTGGGNQPQH
clone_size: NA; v_call: TRBV20-1; j_call: TRBJ2-1; cdr3_aa: SASWRGDRVHNEQF
clone_size: NA; v_call: TRBV6-5; j_call: TRBJ2-1; cdr3_aa: ASSYEGGRAVEQF
clone_size: NA; v_call: TRBV3-1; j_call: TRBJ1-2; cdr3_aa: ASSQARASGYT
clone_size: few; v_call: TRBV7-2; j_call: TRBJ2-1; cdr3_aa: ASSLPKLRSNSYNEQF
clone_size: NA; v_call: TRBV7-2; j_call: TRBJ1-5; cdr3_aa: ASSFWGDSNQPQH
clone_size: NA; v_call: TRBV7-6; j_call: TRBJ2-7; cdr3_aa: ASSSGTGGHHEQY
clone_size: NA; v_call: TRBV6-2/TRBV6-3; j_call: TRBJ2-3; cdr3_aa: ASSYTSSGGPSDTQY
clone_size: NA; v_call: TRBV7-3; j_call: TRBJ2-3; cdr3_aa: ASSPRGSATDTQY
clone_size: few; v_call: TRBV30; j_call: TRBJ1-5; cdr3_aa: AWSAQGAGNQPQH
clone_size: NA; v_call: TRBV7-2; j_call: TRBJ1-2; cdr3_aa: ASSPNRGSANYGYT
clone_size: NA; v_call: TRBV14; j_call: TRBJ2-7; cdr3_aa: ASTRGQGAEYEQY
clone_size: few; v_call: TRBV19; j_call: TRBJ2-7; cdr3_aa: ASSISTGPPTYEQY
clone_size: NA; v_call: TRBV20-1; j_call: TRBJ1-4; cdr3_aa: SARDRGFSSEKLF